A selection of T cell receptor beta chains follows, all from one sample in a study of shared clonotypes between healthy human individuals. TCRdb's table, derived via immunoSEQ multiplex PCR, lists solely in-frame clones and lacks some. This table has over a million clones, roughly 80% appearing once. Sample: memory CD4+ T cells sorted from blood. The receptor set was obtained from a man aged 18 to 29 in good health. The CDR3 runs from the conserved cysteine through the conserved F or W. D genes are given only for firm matches. Expanded clones get a size class; other rows say once, few or many, or leave the size out.

DNA,CDR3,D,J,size,V
TGTGCCAGCTCACCACCGACGGGACAGGGAGGAGAGACCCAGTACTTC,CASSPPTGQGGETQYF,TRBD1,TRBJ2-5,.,TRBV18
TGTGCCAGCAGCTTATCCCTAGCAACCAATGAGCAGTTCTTC,CASSLSLATNEQFF,.,TRBJ2-1,.,TRBV7-3
TGTGCCAGCAGCCCCCCACCGGGACAGGGCTTCTACACCTTC,CASSPPPGQGFYTF,TRBD1,TRBJ1-2,once,TRBV9
TGTGCCAGCGGAGGACAGGTTGGGGAGACCCAGTACTTC,CASGGQVGETQYF,TRBD1,TRBJ2-5,.,TRBV2
TGTGCCAGCAGCGCCCTCGGCGCAGGCACAGATACGCAGTATTTT,CASSALGAGTDTQYF,.,TRBJ2-3,few,TRBV9
TGTGCCATCAGTGGTGGAGGGGGCTATAATTCACCCCTCCACTTT,CAISGGGGYNSPLHF,.,TRBJ1-6,many,TRBV10-3
TGTGCCAGCCGGACTAGCGGCCGCAATGAGCAGTTCTTC,CASRTSGRNEQFF,TRBD2,TRBJ2-1,.,TRBV25-1
TGTGCCAGCTCACCGACCCTAGACAGAGCGAATTCACCCCTCCACTTT,CASSPTLDRANSPLHF,.,TRBJ1-6,.,TRBV18
TGTGCCAGCTCTCCTTCCCCAGGGAGCAGTGAAGCTTTCTTT,CASSPSPGSSEAFF,.,TRBJ1-1,.,TRBV6-5
TGTGCCAGCAGCTCCCACCCGCTAGCGGGAGAGACCCAGTACTTC,CASSSHPLAGETQYF,TRBD2,TRBJ2-5,.,TRBV11-2
TGTGCCAGCAGCCAACTTTTGGGCGGGGAAGGGGATGGCTACACCTTC,CASSQLLGGEGDGYTF,.,TRBJ1-2,.,TRBV14
TGTGCCAGCAGCTTGTACCAGTCCTACAATGAGCAGTTCTTC,CASSLYQSYNEQFF,.,TRBJ2-1,.,TRBV5-6
TGCGCCAGCAGCAGATCCACAGATACGCAGTATTTT,CASSRSTDTQYF,.,TRBJ2-3,.,TRBV5-1
TGTGCCTGGAGTGTAATTTCCGGAAACACCATATATTTT,CAWSVISGNTIYF,.,TRBJ1-3,.,TRBV30
TGCGCCAGCAGCGGTGGACAGGCTAGCACAGATACGCAGTATTTT,CASSGGQASTDTQYF,TRBD1,TRBJ2-3,.,TRBV5-1
TGCGCCAGCAGCTTTATAGGGGGAGTAAACTCTGGAAACACCATATATTTT,CASSFIGGVNSGNTIYF,.,TRBJ1-3,.,TRBV5-1
TGTGCCAGCAGCCTTAGACAGTCAAGGCAGCCCCAGCATTTT,CASSLRQSRQPQHF,.,TRBJ1-5,.,TRBV5-8
TGTGCCAGCAGCTTAGGCGCGACTTACACTGAAGCTTTCTTT,CASSLGATYTEAFF,.,TRBJ1-1,few,TRBV7-2
TGTGCCAGCAGCTCCGCCAACGGGCCGGCCCAAGAGACCCAGTACTTC,CASSSANGPAQETQYF,.,TRBJ2-5,.,TRBV11-3
TGTGCCAGCAGTCGGGACAGCCGGAATGAGCAGTTCTTC,CASSRDSRNEQFF,TRBD1,TRBJ2-1,few,TRBV27
TGTGCCAGCAGCCCCCCGACAGGGACTCAGGGTAACGAGCAGTACTTC,CASSPPTGTQGNEQYF,.,TRBJ2-7,.,TRBV9
TGTGCCAGCAGCTCCGGTGGGACTAACTATGGCTACACCTTC,CASSSGGTNYGYTF,.,TRBJ1-2,.,TRBV7-9
TGTGCCAGCAGCCTTAGAGGGAGCCCTGAAGCTTTCTTT,CASSLRGSPEAFF,.,TRBJ1-1,few,TRBV5-4
TGCGCCAGCAGCTTGGAGTCCCCCCTCTCTGGGGCCAACGTCCTGACTTTC,CASSLESPLSGANVLTF,.,TRBJ2-6,.,TRBV5-1
TGTGCCAGCAGTTACTCGACAGCGAACCTCTATGGCTACACCTTC,CASSYSTANLYGYTF,.,TRBJ1-2,.,TRBV6-5
TGTGCCACCAGCAGAGATGGGCTCGGGAGGGATGGCTACACCTTC,CATSRDGLGRDGYTF,.,TRBJ1-2,.,TRBV15
TGTGCCAGCAGTTACTCCGGGACAGCTGGCTACACCTTC,CASSYSGTAGYTF,TRBD1,TRBJ1-2,.,TRBV6-5
TGCAGCGTTGAAGGGACAGCCTACGAGCAGTACTTC,CSVEGTAYEQYF,.,TRBJ2-7,.,TRBV29-1
TGTGCCATCAGTGAGGGGGGCAGATATGGCTACACCTTC,CAISEGGRYGYTF,.,TRBJ1-2,.,TRBV10-3
TGTGCCAGCAGCTTATATTGGGGGAAAAATGAGCAGTTCTTC,CASSLYWGKNEQFF,.,TRBJ2-1,.,TRBV7-2
TGCGCCAGCAGCCAAGATCAGGGTTACGGAAACACCATATATTTT,CASSQDQGYGNTIYF,.,TRBJ1-3,.,TRBV4-3
TGTGCCAGCAGCGTAACGGGTGATGGATACGAGCAGTACTTC,CASSVTGDGYEQYF,.,TRBJ2-7,.,TRBV9
TGTGCCAGCAGCTACCCGGGGGGCACCTACGAGCAGTACTTC,CASSYPGGTYEQYF,.,TRBJ2-7,.,TRBV7-2
TGCGCCAGCAGCTTCGGGACAGGGACAAACACCATATATTTT,CASSFGTGTNTIYF,TRBD1,TRBJ1-3,.,TRBV5-1
TGCGCCAGCAGCTTGGCCAATGGAAACACCATATATTTT,CASSLANGNTIYF,.,TRBJ1-3,once,TRBV5-1
TGTGCCAGCCGAAGGGTAGGGGACAGAAATCAGCCCCAGCATTTT,CASRRVGDRNQPQHF,TRBD1,TRBJ1-5,.,TRBV19
TGCAGCGTAGGGTTCTCCTACGAGCAGTACTTC,CSVGFSYEQYF,.,TRBJ2-7,.,TRBV29-1
TGTGCCAGCAGAACCGGGACAGGGGTAAACTCGGAGTACTTC,CASRTGTGVNSEYF,TRBD1,TRBJ2-7,.,TRBV5-6
TGTGCCACCAGCAGACAGGTACGAGAGACCCAGTACTTC,CATSRQVRETQYF,.,TRBJ2-5,.,TRBV15
TGTGCCAGTCCGGGACACCTTTACGGTGAGCAGTTCTTC,CASPGHLYGEQFF,.,TRBJ2-1,.,TRBV19
TGTGCCAGCAGCCTAGCTGGAAACACCATATATTTT,CASSLAGNTIYF,.,TRBJ1-3,many,TRBV7-9
TGTGCCAGCAGCTTACCCGGAGTGTTAGATACGCAGTATTTT,CASSLPGVLDTQYF,.,TRBJ2-3,.,TRBV7-2
TGCGCCAGCAGCCCCCCGGGACTTGGGACACGCTACGAGCAGTACTTC,CASSPPGLGTRYEQYF,.,TRBJ2-7,.,TRBV5-1
TGTGCCAGCAGCTTGCGACAGGACCCTGGAAACACCATATATTTT,CASSLRQDPGNTIYF,.,TRBJ1-3,.,TRBV5-5
TGTGCCACCCGGACAGAGATGAACACTGAAGCTTTCTTT,CATRTEMNTEAFF,.,TRBJ1-1,.,TRBV6-6
TGCGCCAGCAGTCGTAACAGCTTTAACTCTGGGGCCAACGTCCTGACTTTC,CASSRNSFNSGANVLTF,.,TRBJ2-6,.,TRBV5-1
TGTGCCAGTAACCTCGGGGGGACCGGGGAGCTGTTTTTT,CASNLGGTGELFF,TRBD2,TRBJ2-2,.,TRBV19
TGCAGCGTTGAAGATGGAGCACAGGCGTTTGCTAACTATGGCTACACCTTC,CSVEDGAQAFANYGYTF,.,TRBJ1-2,.,TRBV29-1
TGCGCCAGCAGCTTGGCCATTTCGACTAGCGGGGGGGCGGAGGCCAAAAACATTCAGTACTTC,CASSLAISTSGGAEAKNIQYF,TRBD2,TRBJ2-4,few,TRBV5-1
TGTGCCACCAGCAGAGAAAAGGGTCCAAATCAGCCCCAGCATTTT,CATSREKGPNQPQHF,.,TRBJ1-5,few,TRBV15
TGTGCCAGCTCACCGACCGACCGGGTTGAAGCTTTCTTT,CASSPTDRVEAFF,.,TRBJ1-1,.,TRBV18
TGTGCCAGCAGCCCGGGGACGTACAATGAGCAGTTCTTC,CASSPGTYNEQFF,.,TRBJ2-1,.,TRBV11-3
TGTGCCAGCAGCCAAGAATGGTTGGGGGCCAACGTCCTGACTTTC,CASSQEWLGANVLTF,.,TRBJ2-6,once,TRBV14
TGTGCCAGCAGCCAAAAAACCGGGACGAACACTGAAGCTTTCTTT,CASSQKTGTNTEAFF,.,TRBJ1-1,.,TRBV5-4
TGTGCCAGCAGCCGGGACTTAAGCTCCTACAATGAGCAGTTCTTC,CASSRDLSSYNEQFF,.,TRBJ2-1,.,TRBV11-2
TGTGCCAGCAGACCCACTAAAGATACGCAGTATTTT,CASRPTKDTQYF,.,TRBJ2-3,.,TRBV27
TGTGCCACCAGCAGAGCGGGCTACTATGGCTACACCTTC,CATSRAGYYGYTF,.,TRBJ1-2,.,TRBV15